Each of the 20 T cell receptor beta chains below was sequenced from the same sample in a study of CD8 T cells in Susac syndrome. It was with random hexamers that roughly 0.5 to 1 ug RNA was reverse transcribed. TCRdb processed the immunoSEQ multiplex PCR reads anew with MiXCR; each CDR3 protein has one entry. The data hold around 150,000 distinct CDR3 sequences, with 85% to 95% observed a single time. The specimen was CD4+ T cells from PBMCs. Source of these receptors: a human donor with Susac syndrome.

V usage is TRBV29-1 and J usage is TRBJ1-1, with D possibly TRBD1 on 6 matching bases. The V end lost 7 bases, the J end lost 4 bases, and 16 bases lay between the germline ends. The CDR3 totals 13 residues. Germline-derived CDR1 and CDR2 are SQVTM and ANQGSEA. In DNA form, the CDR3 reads TGCAGCGGGGGGCGGGGAGGGAGCACTGAAGCTTTCTTT. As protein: CSGGRGGSTEAFF.

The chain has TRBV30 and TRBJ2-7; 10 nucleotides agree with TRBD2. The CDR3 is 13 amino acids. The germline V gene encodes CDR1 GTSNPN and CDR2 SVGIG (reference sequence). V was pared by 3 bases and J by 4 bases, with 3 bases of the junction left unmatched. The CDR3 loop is CAWRLAGLYEQYF. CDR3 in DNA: TGTGCCTGGAGACTAGCGGGATTATACGAGCAGTACTTC.

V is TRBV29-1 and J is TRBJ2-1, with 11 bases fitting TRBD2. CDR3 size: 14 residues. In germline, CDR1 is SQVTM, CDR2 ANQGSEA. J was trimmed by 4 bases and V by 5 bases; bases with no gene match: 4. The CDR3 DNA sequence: TGCAGCGTTTCTAGCGGGAGGCCTTACAATGAGCAGTTCTTC. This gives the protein CSVSSGRPYNEQFF.

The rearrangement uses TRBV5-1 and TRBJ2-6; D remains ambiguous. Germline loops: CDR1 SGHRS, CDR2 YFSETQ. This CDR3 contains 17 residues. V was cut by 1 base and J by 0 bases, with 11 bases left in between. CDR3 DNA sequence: TGCGCCAGCAGCTTGCTTCCCCCCGGCTCTGGGGCCAACGTCCTGACTTTC. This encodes CASSLLPPGSGANVLTF.

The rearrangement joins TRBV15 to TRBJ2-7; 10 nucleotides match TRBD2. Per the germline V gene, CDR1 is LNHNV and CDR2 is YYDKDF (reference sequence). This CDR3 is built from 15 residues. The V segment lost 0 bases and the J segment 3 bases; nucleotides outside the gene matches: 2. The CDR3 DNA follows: TGTGCCACCAGCAGAGATAGCGGGGGGTTCTACGAGCAGTACTTC. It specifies CATSRDSGGFYEQYF.

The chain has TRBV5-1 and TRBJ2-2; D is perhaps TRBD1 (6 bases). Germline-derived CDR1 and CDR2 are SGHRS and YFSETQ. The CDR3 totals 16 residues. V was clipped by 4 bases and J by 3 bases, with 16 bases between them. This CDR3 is CASSQGGSGYTGELFF. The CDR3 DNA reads TGCGCCAGCAGCCAAGGGGGATCTGGGTACACCGGGGAGCTGTTTTTT.

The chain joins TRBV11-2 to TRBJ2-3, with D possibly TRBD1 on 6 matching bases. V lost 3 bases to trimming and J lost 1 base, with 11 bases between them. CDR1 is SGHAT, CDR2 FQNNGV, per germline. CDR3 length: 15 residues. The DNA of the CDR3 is TGTGCCAGCAGCTTTAGACAGGACCGCACAGATACGCAGTATTTT. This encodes CASSFRQDRTDTQYF.

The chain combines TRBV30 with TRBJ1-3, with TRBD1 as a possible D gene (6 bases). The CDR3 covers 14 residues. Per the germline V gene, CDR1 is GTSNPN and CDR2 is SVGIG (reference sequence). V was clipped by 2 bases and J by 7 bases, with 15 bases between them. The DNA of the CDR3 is TGTGCCTGGAGTACGGACAGCCGAGGCAACACCATATATTTT. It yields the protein CAWSTDSRGNTIYF.

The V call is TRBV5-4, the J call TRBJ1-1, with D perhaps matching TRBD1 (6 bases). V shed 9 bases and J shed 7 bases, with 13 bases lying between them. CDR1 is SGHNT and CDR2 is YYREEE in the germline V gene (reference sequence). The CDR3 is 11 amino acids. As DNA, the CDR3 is TGTGCCACCGCAGGGGCGAGTGAAGCTTTCTTT. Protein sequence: CATAGASEAFF.

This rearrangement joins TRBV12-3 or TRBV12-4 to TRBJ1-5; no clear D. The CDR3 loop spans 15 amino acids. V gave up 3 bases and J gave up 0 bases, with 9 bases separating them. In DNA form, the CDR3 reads TGTGCCAGCAGTTTCGGCGACGGTAGCAATCAGCCCCAGCATTTT. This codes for CASSFGDGSNQPQHF.

The CDR3 coding sequence is TGTGCCACCAGCAGAGATCCTGTCGGGGAGACCCAGTACTTC. It codes for CATSRDPVGETQYF. The V and J genes are TRBV15 and TRBJ2-5; D remains ambiguous. Trimming removed 0 bases at V and 5 bases at J, with 10 bases between. The V gene's germline CDR1 is LNHNV and CDR2 YYDKDF (reference sequence). There are 14 residues in the CDR3.

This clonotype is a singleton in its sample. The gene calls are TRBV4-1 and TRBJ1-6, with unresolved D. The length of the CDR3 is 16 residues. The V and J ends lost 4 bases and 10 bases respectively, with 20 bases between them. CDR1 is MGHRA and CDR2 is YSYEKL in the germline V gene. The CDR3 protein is CASSPREGLRRSPLHF. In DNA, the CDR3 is TGCGCCAGCAGCCCCCGAGAAGGTCTGAGGAGATCACCCCTCCACTTT.

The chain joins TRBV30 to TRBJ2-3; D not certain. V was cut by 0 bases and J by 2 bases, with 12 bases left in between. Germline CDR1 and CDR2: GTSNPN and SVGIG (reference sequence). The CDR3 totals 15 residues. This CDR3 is CAWSVKGTLTDTQYF. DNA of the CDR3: TGTGCCTGGAGTGTAAAGGGTACTCTCACAGATACGCAGTATTTT. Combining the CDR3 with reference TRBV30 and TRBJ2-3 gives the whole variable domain SQTIHQWPATLVQPVGSPLSLECTVEGTSNPNLYWYRQAAGRGLQLLFYSVGIGQISSEVPQNLSASRPQDRQFILSSKKLLLSDSGFYLCAWSVKGTLTDTQYFGPGTRLTVL.

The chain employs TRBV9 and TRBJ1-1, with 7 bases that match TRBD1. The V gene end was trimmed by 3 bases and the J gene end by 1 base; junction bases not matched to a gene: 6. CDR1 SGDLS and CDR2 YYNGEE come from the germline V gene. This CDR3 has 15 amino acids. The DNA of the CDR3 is TGTGCCAGCAGCGCCCTTGGACAGGAGAACACTGAAGCTTTCTTT. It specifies CASSALGQENTEAFF.

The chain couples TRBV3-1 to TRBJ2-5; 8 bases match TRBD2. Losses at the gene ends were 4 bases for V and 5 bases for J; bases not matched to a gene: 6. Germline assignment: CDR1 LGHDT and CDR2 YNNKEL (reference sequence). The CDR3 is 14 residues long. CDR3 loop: CASSLRGGRETQYF. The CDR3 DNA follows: TGTGCCAGCAGCCTTCGGGGGGGCCGGGAGACCCAGTACTTC.

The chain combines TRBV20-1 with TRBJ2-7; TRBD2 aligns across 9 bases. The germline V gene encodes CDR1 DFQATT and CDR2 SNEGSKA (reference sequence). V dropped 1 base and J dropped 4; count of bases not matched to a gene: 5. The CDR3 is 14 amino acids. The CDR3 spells CSARVASGVYEQYF. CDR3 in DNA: TGCAGTGCTAGAGTGGCTAGCGGGGTGTACGAGCAGTACTTC.

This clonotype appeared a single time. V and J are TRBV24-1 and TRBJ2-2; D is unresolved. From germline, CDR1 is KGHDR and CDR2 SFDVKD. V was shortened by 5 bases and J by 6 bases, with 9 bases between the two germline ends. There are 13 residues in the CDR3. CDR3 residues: CATSARMAGELFF. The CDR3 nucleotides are TGTGCCACCAGTGCTCGGATGGCCGGGGAGCTGTTTTTT.

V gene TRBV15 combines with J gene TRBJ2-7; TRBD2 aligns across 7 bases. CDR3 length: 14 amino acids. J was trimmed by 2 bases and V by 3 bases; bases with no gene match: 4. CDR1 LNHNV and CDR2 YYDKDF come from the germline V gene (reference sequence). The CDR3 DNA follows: TGTGCCACCAGCAGTGGGCTAGCGGCCTACGAGCAGTACTTC. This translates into CATSSGLAAYEQYF.

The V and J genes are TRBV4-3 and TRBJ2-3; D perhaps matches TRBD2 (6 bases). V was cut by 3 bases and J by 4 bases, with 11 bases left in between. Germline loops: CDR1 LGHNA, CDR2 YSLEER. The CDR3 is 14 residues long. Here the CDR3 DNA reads TGCGCCAGCAGCCAGCAGGGAGGCCCAGATACGCAGTATTTT. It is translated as CASSQQGGPDTQYF.

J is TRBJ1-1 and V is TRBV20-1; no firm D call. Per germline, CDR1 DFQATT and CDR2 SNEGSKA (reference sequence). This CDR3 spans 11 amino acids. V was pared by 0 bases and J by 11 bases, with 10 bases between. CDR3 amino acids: CSARDRTKAFF. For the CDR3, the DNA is TGCAGTGCTAGAGACCGGACGAAGGCTTTCTTT.